This entry lists 10 T cell receptor beta chains sequenced from one sample in a study of Graves' ophthalmopathy and Graves' hyperthyroidism. RNA transcripts served as template for amplifying TCR beta CDR3 sequences. RT-PCR in the first round used HTBI primers; a second-round multiplex PCR followed. TCRdb used MiXCR to reprocess the multiplex PCR reads, holding one entry per CDR3 protein. The sample has under 350,000 distinct CDR3 sequences; 15% to 20% are singletons. What was sequenced was peripheral blood. All receptors derive from an adult man with Graves' ophthalmopathy.

This clonotype was seen repeatedly, ten times or more. The junction shows a germline mismatch at one end, possibly a read error. The genes are TRBV7-2 and TRBJ1-6; D is ambiguous. Looked up from germline, CDR1 is SGHTA and CDR2 is FQGNSA. The CDR3 has 17 amino acids. CDR3: CASNLGSVYEGSSPLHF. CDR3 DNA sequence: TGTGCCAGCAACTTAGGCTCCGTATACGAGGGATCGTCACCCCTCCACTTT.

This clonotype was found many times. The rearrangement uses TRBV5-1 and TRBJ1-1; D gene uncertain. V lost 1 base and J lost 0, with 10 bases in between. There are 15 residues in the CDR3. CDR1 and CDR2 from the germline V gene are SGHRS and YFSETQ. The CDR3 protein is CASSLSPGMNTEAFF. CDR3 DNA: TGCGCCAGCAGCTTGTCCCCCGGAATGAACACTGAAGCTTTCTTT.

This clonotype was counted a few times. The gene calls are TRBV20-1 and TRBJ2-5; 7 bases are a match to TRBD1. V gave up 5 bases and J gave up 5 bases; unmatched junction bases: 14. The germline CDR1 and CDR2 sequences are DFQATT and SNEGSKA (reference sequence). CDR3 size: 15 residues. This CDR3 reads CSAFPSSGGVETQYF. The DNA for the CDR3 is TGCAGTGCTTTCCCTTCGTCAGGGGGTGTCGAGACCCAGTACTTC.

This clonotype was observed at least ten times. The chain uses TRBV7-2 and TRBJ2-5; 9 bases line up with TRBD2. This CDR3 region has 19 residues. Germline CDR1 is SGHTA and CDR2 is FQGNSA. The V and J ends lost 0 bases and 2 bases, in that order; junction bases with no gene match: 13. In DNA form, the CDR3 reads TGTGCCAGCAGCTTAGCGGAGATGGGCGGGGGGGGATGGCAAGAGACCCAGTACTTC. Its protein product is CASSLAEMGGGGWQETQYF.

This chain links TRBV12-5 with TRBJ1-3; D unresolved. Germline V gives CDR1 LGHNT, CDR2 FRNRAP. Trimming left V 5 bases short and J 6 bases short, with 8 bases between. This CDR3 is built from 12 residues. The CDR3 loop is CASGPAANTIYF. The CDR3 DNA sequence: TGTGCTAGTGGTCCCGCGGCAAACACCATATATTTT.

This clonotype has at least ten counts. The rearrangement uses TRBV7-2 and TRBJ1-1; D perhaps matches TRBD1 (5 bases). The germline V and J ends were trimmed by 1 base and 6 bases, with 12 bases remaining between them. CDR3 length: 14 residues. Germline-derived CDR1 and CDR2 are SGHTA and FQGNSA. The CDR3 DNA is TGTGCCAGCAGCTTAGAGTTTGGGGCAGCTGAAGCTTTCTTT. It translates to CASSLEFGAAEAFF.

This clonotype was detected many times. In DNA form, the CDR3 reads TGTGCCAGCAGCCAGACAGGGAGGACCGAGCAGTACTTC. Amino acids: CASSQTGRTEQYF. The V call is TRBV14, the J call TRBJ2-7; D possibly corresponds to TRBD1 (7 bases). The CDR3 is made up of 13 amino acids. Germline V gene data show CDR1 as SGHDN and CDR2 as FVKESK. Trimming shortened V by 3 bases and J by 6 bases, and 12 bases separated the two germline ends. Full variable domain (missing parts from reference TRBV14 and TRBJ2-7): EAGVTQFPSHSVIEKGQTVTLRCDPISGHDNLYWYRRVMGKEIKFLLHFVKESKQDESGMPNNRFLAERTGGTYSTLKVQPAELEDSGVYFCASSQTGRTEQYFGPGTRLTVT.

Concerning this clonotype: One junction end does not reproduce the germline sequence, and a read error may be involved. This chain's CDR3 is CSARSRAWGSYGYNF. CDR3 in DNA: TGCAGTGCTAGATCTAGGGCCTGGGGAAGCTATGGCTACAACTTC. This chain connects TRBV20-1 to TRBJ1-2; D gene ambiguous. The CDR3 is made up of 15 amino acids. Germline assignment: CDR1 DFQATT and CDR2 SNEGSKA (reference sequence).

This clonotype was found a few times. This rearrangement joins TRBV12-3 or TRBV12-4 to TRBJ1-1; D is uncertain. The CDR3 spans 14 residues. Trimming shortened V by 8 bases and J by 4 bases, and 17 bases separated the two germline ends. The CDR3 spells CASHVLSVGTEAFF. The CDR3 nucleotides are TGTGCCAGCCACGTCCTAAGTGTGGGCACTGAAGCTTTCTTT.

This clonotype was seen many times. The V call is TRBV5-6, the J call TRBJ2-5; 11 bases align to TRBD2. Germline CDR1 reads SGHDT; CDR2 reads YYEEEE. V lost 3 bases to trimming and J lost 3 bases; unmatched junction nucleotides: 13. The CDR3 sequence is 18 residues long. CDR3 amino acids: CASSYWWLAGGGKETQYF. The CDR3 region has the DNA TGTGCCAGCAGCTACTGGTGGCTAGCGGGAGGAGGAAAAGAGACCCAGTACTTC.